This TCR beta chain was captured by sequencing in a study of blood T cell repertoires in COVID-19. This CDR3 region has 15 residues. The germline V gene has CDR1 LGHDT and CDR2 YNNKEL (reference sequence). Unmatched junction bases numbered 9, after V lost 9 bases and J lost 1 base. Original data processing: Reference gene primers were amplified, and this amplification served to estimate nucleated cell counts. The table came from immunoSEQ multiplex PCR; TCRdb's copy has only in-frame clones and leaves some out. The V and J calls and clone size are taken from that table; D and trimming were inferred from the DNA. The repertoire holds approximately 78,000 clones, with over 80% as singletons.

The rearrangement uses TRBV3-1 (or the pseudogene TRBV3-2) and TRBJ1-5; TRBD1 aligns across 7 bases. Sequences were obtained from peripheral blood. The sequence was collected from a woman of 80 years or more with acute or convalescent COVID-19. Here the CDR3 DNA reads TGTGCCAGTAGCTCAGGGGGATTAAGCAATCAGCCCCAGCATTTT. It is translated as CASSSGGLSNQPQHF.